The rows below give T cell receptor beta chains drawn from one sample of a study of blood T cell repertoires in COVID-19. Assay used: immunoSEQ multiplex PCR; TCRdb lists only in-frame clones, some missing. The profile covers tens of thousands of clones, with 85% to 95% appearing a single time and approximately 4.1% taken by the ten largest. The sample was peripheral blood. The receptors shown here come from a man aged 50-59 years with acute or convalescent COVID-19. Each CDR3 is given with its conserved first and last residue. The D gene is left open where the match is weak. The size entry is marked missing in some rows and otherwise reads once, few, many or a size class.

>NA|TRBJ2-3|NA|TRBV4-1
TGCGCCAGCAGCCAAGGTTACCCCGGTCCAGATACGCAGTATTTT
CASSQGYPGPDTQYF
>NA|TRBJ2-7|NA|TRBV12-3/TRBV12-4
TGTGCCAGCAGTCGGAGAGGCGAGCAGTACTTC
CASSRRGEQYF
>NA|TRBJ2-7|TRBD1|TRBV9
TGTGCCAGCAGCGTAGAGGGACAGGTCGCGAGCGAGCAGTACTTC
CASSVEGQVASEQYF
>NA|TRBJ1-4|NA|TRBV5-1
TGCGCCAGCGGAATCGGGTCTGGGGAAAAACTGTTTTTT
CASGIGSGEKLFF
>NA|TRBJ2-7|TRBD1|TRBV11-2
TGTGCCAGCAGCTTTCTGGACAGGGGCTACGAGCAGTACTTC
CASSFLDRGYEQYF
>NA|TRBJ2-7|NA|TRBV15
TGTGCCACCGGGGCTCGCGGGATGGGCACCTACGAGCAGTACTTC
CATGARGMGTYEQYF
>NA|TRBJ1-4|TRBD1|TRBV30
TGTGCCTGGAGCCAGAAGGGGACAGGGGCGAAAGAAAAACTGTTTTTT
CAWSQKGTGAKEKLFF
>NA|TRBJ1-3|NA|TRBV9
TGTGCCAGCAGCGTAGGGGGCATCTCTGGAAACACCATATATTTT
CASSVGGISGNTIYF
>NA|TRBJ2-6|TRBD1|TRBV7-9
TGTGCCAGCAGCTTAGGGACAGGGGGCTGGGCCAACGTCCTGACTTTC
CASSLGTGGWANVLTF
>NA|TRBJ1-1|NA|TRBV6-5
TGTGCCAGCAGTTACTCGCCAGGGAACACTGAAGCTTTCTTT
CASSYSPGNTEAFF
>NA|TRBJ1-1|NA|TRBV29-1
TGCAGCGTCGGACGGGCAGAGGGGAACACTGAAGCTTTCTTT
CSVGRAEGNTEAFF
>once|TRBJ2-5|TRBD2|TRBV7-2
TGTGCCAGCAACTTAAAGGGACTAGCGATCCAAGAGACCCAGTACTTC
CASNLKGLAIQETQYF
>NA|TRBJ1-1|NA|TRBV30
TGTGCCTGGAGTGTAAGGACAGCTGAAGCTTTCTTT
CAWSVRTAEAFF
>NA|TRBJ2-5|TRBD2|TRBV5-1
TGCGCCAGCAGCTTGCGCGTAGCGGGAGGGCCCCCAGAGACCCAGTACTTC
CASSLRVAGGPPETQYF
>NA|TRBJ2-1|NA|TRBV6-6
TGTGCCAGCAGTTACTCGGTATTAACAGACAATGAGCAGTTCTTC
CASSYSVLTDNEQFF
>NA|TRBJ1-5|TRBD1|TRBV19
TGTGCCAGTAGGACACAACCGGGACAGAGACGACCAAATAGCAATCAGCCCCAGCATTTT
CASRTQPGQRRPNSNQPQHF
>NA|TRBJ1-2|TRBD1|TRBV18
TGTGCCAGCTCACCACCCCCCCCATCAGGGGGCATAGTTGGCTACACCTTC
CASSPPPPSGGIVGYTF
>NA|TRBJ1-5|NA|TRBV6-5
TGTGCCAGCAGTTACTCGAGCGGGGACATCAATCAGCCCCAGCATTTT
CASSYSSGDINQPQHF
>NA|TRBJ2-1|TRBD2|TRBV10-1
TGCGCCAGCAGTGCCCGGAGTAGCGGGAGTTTGCAGTTCTTC
CASSARSSGSLQFF
>NA|TRBJ1-2|TRBD1|TRBV7-8
TGTGCCAGCAGCCGCCCAGGGACAGGGCGGGAAGGGATTTTCTTTGGCTACACCTTC
CASSRPGTGREGIFFGYTF
>once|TRBJ2-5|TRBD2|TRBV7-2
TGTGCCAGCAGCTTAGGGACTAGCGGGATCCTCCAAGAGACCCAGTACTTC
CASSLGTSGILQETQYF
>NA|TRBJ1-1|NA|TRBV12-3/TRBV12-4
TGTGCCAGCAGTTACAGGAACACTGAAGCTTTCTTT
CASSYRNTEAFF
>NA|TRBJ2-1|NA|TRBV3-1/TRBV3-2
TGTGCCAGCAGCCACGCTGTGAGCTCCTACAATGAGCAGTTCTTC
CASSHAVSSYNEQFF
>NA|TRBJ1-3|NA|TRBV9
TGTGCCAGCAGCGGCAGGAAACGCTCTGGAAACACCATATATTTT
CASSGRKRSGNTIYF
>few|TRBJ2-1|NA|TRBV5-1
TGCGCCAGCAGCTTGGGCCCGGTACGGGACAATGAGCAGTTCTTC
CASSLGPVRDNEQFF
>NA|TRBJ2-7|NA|TRBV5-1
TGCGCCAGCAGCTTGGCCAGTCCCACCTACGAGCAGTACTTC
CASSLASPTYEQYF
>NA|TRBJ2-7|NA|TRBV10-2
TGCGCCAGCAGTGATGGGACTCCCGGCTACGAGCAGTACTTC
CASSDGTPGYEQYF
>NA|TRBJ2-5|TRBD2|TRBV6-1
TGTGCCAGCAGTGAAAGATCTAGCGGGGAACAAGAGACCCAGTACTTC
CASSERSSGEQETQYF
>NA|TRBJ2-7|TRBD1|TRBV5-5
TGTGCCAGCAGCTCTCAGGGACAGGGCACCGACGAGCAGTACTTC
CASSSQGQGTDEQYF
>once|TRBJ1-6|NA|TRBV12-5
TGTGCTAGTGGTTTGGTAGCGTCCAGCTCCTATAATTCACCCCTCCACTTT
CASGLVASSSYNSPLHF
>NA|TRBJ2-1|TRBD2|TRBV6-5
TGTGCCAGCGTCGCCGGGACTAGCGGATTCAATGAGCAGTTCTTC
CASVAGTSGFNEQFF
>NA|TRBJ2-2|NA|TRBV12-5
TGTGCTAGTGGTTTGGAAGGGGGACCCACCGGGGAGCTGTTTTTT
CASGLEGGPTGELFF
>NA|TRBJ2-1|TRBD2|TRBV19
TGTGCCAGTAGTATGAAATGGGCTAGCGGGAGGAACCATGAGCAGTTCTTC
CASSMKWASGRNHEQFF
>NA|TRBJ2-7|TRBD1|TRBV10-3
TGTGCCATCAGTGAACAGGGGAGCTCCTACGAGCAGTACTTC
CAISEQGSSYEQYF
>NA|TRBJ1-4|TRBD1|TRBV6-6
TGTGCCAGCAGCGTGACAGGGTCAGCTAATGAAAAACTGTTTTTT
CASSVTGSANEKLFF
>NA|TRBJ2-5|NA|TRBV18
TGTGCCAGCTCACCAGGGCAGACCCAGTACTTC
CASSPGQTQYF
>NA|TRBJ2-7|TRBD1|TRBV9
TGTGCCAGCAGCGGACAGGGTTCCGGCTACGAGCAGTACTTC
CASSGQGSGYEQYF
>NA|TRBJ1-1|TRBD1|TRBV5-1
TGCGCCAGCAGCCCGGGACAGGGAGGGACTGAAGCTTTCTTT
CASSPGQGGTEAFF
>NA|TRBJ1-3|NA|TRBV5-1
TGCGCCAGCAGCTTGGAAGGACACCGCTCTGGAAACACCATATATTTT
CASSLEGHRSGNTIYF
>NA|TRBJ1-6|NA|TRBV27
TGTGCCAGCAGTTCCAGACGTGACAGAAGGCTGTATTCACCCCTCCACTTT
CASSSRRDRRLYSPLHF
>NA|TRBJ2-7|TRBD1|TRBV5-1
TGCGCCAGCAGCGTCGACAGGGTTAAGTACTTC
CASSVDRVKYF
>NA|TRBJ2-7|TRBD1|TRBV12-3/TRBV12-4
TGTGCCAGCAGTTCGACAGGGGACGAGCAGTACTTC
CASSSTGDEQYF
>NA|TRBJ1-1|NA|TRBV2
TGTGCCAGCAGTGGAGCGGGCGCAGCTTTCTTT
CASSGAGAAFF
>NA|TRBJ2-5|NA|TRBV14
TGTGCCAGCAGCCAAGGCGGGTTTAAAGAGACCCAGTACTTC
CASSQGGFKETQYF
>NA|TRBJ2-2|NA|TRBV5-1
TGCGCCAGCAGCTTGGGGGGACTGGGCACCGGGGAGCTGTTTTTT
CASSLGGLGTGELFF
>NA|TRBJ2-4|TRBD1|TRBV5-3
TGTGCCAGGTGGGACAGGAGCTACGGAAACATTCAGTACTTC
CARWDRSYGNIQYF
>NA|TRBJ1-2|NA|TRBV12-5
TGTGCTAGTGGTTTGGCCCTGGCCGGGGTCGGAGGCTACACCTTC
CASGLALAGVGGYTF
>few|TRBJ1-5|NA|TRBV2
TGTGCCAGTTCTCCTGAGGGTGTAGGAAGTCAGCCCCAGCATTTT
CASSPEGVGSQPQHF
>NA|TRBJ2-7|TRBD2|TRBV7-9
TGTGCCAGCAGCAACGGACTAGCGGGAGGGGCCTACGAGCAGTACTTC
CASSNGLAGGAYEQYF
>few|TRBJ1-5|NA|TRBV19
TGTGCCAGTAGTAGCCAGGGCGGTCAGCCCCAGCATTTT
CASSSQGGQPQHF
>NA|TRBJ2-3|NA|TRBV11-2
TGTGCCAGCAGCTCTTCCTCGGGACAAACCACAGATACGCAGTATTTT
CASSSSSGQTTDTQYF
>NA|TRBJ2-1|TRBD2|TRBV4-1
TGCGCCAGCAGCCAAGTGGGACTAGCGGGACTCGAGAATGAGCAGTTCTTC
CASSQVGLAGLENEQFF
>NA|TRBJ1-5|TRBD1|TRBV6-1
TGTGCCAGCAGTGAAGGTGGTCCAGGGGGACAGCCCCAGCATTTT
CASSEGGPGGQPQHF